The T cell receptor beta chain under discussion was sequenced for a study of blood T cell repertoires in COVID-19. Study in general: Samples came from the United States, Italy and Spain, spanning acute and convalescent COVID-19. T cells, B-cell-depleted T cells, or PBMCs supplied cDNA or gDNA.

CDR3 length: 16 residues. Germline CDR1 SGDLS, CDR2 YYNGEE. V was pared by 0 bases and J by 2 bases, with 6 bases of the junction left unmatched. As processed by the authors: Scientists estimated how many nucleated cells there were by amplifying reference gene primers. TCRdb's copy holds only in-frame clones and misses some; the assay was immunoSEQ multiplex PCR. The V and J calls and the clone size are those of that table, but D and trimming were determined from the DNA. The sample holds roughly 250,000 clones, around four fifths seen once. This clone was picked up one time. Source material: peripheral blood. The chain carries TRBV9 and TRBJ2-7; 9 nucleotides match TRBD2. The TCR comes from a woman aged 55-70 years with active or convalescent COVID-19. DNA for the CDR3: TGTGCCAGCAGCGTAGTGCCTAGCGGGAACGCCTACGAGCAGTACTTC. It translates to CASSVVPSGNAYEQYF.